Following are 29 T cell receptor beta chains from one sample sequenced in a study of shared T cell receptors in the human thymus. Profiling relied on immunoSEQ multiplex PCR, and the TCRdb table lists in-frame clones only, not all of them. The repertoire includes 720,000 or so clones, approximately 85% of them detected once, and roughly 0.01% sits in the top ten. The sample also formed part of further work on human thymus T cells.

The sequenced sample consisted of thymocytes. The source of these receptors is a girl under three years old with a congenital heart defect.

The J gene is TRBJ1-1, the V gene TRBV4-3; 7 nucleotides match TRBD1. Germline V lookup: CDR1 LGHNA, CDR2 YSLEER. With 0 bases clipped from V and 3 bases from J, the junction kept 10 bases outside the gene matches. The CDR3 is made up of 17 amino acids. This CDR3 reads CASSQDGGGRVDTEAFF. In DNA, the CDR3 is TGCGCCAGCAGCCAAGATGGAGGGGGCAGGGTGGACACTGAAGCTTTCTTT.

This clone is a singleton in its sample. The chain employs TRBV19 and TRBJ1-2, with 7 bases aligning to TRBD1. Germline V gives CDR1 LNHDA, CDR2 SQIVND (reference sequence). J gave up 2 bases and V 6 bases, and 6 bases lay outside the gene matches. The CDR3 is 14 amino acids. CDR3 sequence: CASREKGQNYGYTF. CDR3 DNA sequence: TGTGCCAGTAGGGAAAAGGGACAGAACTATGGCTACACCTTC.

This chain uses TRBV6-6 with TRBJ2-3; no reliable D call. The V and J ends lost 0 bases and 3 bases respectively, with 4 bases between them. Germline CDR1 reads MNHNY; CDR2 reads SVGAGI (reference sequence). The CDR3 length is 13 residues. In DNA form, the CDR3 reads TGTGCCAGCAGTTACTCTTTAACAGATACGCAGTATTTT. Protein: CASSYSLTDTQYF.

The CDR3 sequence: CATSRRTVAFF. The DNA for the CDR3 is TGTGCCACCAGCCGAAGAACAGTAGCTTTCTTT. The chain joins TRBV15 to TRBJ1-1; D unresolved. Per germline, CDR1 LNHNV and CDR2 YYDKDF (reference sequence). V was shortened by 5 bases and J by 10 bases, with 11 bases between the two germline ends. The CDR3 contains 11 residues.

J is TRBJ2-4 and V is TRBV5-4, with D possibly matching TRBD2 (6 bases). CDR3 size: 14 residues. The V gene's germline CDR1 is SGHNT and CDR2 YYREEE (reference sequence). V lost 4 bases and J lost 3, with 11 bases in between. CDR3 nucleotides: TGTGCCAGCAGCCGGGGACTCAGCAAAAACATTCAGTACTTC. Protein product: CASSRGLSKNIQYF.

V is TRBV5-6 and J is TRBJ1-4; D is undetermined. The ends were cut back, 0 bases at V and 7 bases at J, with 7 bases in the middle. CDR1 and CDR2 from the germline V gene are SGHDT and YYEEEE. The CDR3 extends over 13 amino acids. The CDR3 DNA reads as TGTGCCAGCAGCTTGGGGCCTTCTGAAAAACTGTTTTTT. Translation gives CASSLGPSEKLFF.

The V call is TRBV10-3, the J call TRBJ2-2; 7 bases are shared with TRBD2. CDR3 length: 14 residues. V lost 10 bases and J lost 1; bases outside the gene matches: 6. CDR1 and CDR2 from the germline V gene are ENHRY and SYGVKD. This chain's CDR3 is CATLPGGNTGELFF. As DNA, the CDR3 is TGTGCCACCCTCCCGGGGGGGAACACCGGGGAGCTGTTTTTT.

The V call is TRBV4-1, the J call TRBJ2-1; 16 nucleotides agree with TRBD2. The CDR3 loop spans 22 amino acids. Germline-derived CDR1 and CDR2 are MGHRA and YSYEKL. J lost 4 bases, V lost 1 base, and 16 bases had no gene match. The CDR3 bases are TGCGCCAGCAGCCAAGGCGGGATTTCCGGGACTAGCGGGGGGGGCGAATACAATGAGCAGTTCTTC. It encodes CASSQGGISGTSGGGEYNEQFF.

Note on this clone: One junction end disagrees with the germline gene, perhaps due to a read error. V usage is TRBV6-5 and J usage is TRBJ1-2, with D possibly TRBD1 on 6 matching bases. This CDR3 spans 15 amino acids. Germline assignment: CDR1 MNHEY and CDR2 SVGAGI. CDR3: CASSREDSCLYGYTF. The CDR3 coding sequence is TGTGCTAGCAGCAGAGAGGACAGCTGCTTGTATGGCTACACCTTC.

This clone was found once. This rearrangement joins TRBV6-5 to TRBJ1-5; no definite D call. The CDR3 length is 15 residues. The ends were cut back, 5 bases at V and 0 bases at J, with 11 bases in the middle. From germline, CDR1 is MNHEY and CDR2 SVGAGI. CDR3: CASSPGRYSNQPQHF. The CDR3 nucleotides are TGTGCCAGCAGTCCTGGCAGGTATAGCAATCAGCCCCAGCATTTT.

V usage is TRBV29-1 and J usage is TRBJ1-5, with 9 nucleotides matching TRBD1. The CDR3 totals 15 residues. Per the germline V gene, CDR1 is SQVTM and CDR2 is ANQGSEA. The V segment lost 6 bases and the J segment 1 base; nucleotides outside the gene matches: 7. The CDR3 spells CSVGDREDSNQPQHF. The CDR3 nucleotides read TGCAGCGTGGGGGACAGGGAGGACAGCAATCAGCCCCAGCATTTT.

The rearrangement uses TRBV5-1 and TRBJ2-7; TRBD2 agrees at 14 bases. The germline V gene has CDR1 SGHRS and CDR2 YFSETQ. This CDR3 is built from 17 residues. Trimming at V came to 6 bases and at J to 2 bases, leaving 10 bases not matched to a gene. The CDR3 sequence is CASTLHSGLAGAYEQYF. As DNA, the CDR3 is TGCGCCAGCACCCTTCACTCGGGACTAGCGGGGGCCTACGAGCAGTACTTC.

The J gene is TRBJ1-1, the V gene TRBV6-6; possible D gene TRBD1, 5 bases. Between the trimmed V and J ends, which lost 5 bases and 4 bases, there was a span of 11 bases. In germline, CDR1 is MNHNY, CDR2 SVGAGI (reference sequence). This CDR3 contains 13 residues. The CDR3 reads CASSTREGTEAFF. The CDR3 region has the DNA TGTGCCAGCAGTACCAGGGAGGGCACTGAAGCTTTCTTT.

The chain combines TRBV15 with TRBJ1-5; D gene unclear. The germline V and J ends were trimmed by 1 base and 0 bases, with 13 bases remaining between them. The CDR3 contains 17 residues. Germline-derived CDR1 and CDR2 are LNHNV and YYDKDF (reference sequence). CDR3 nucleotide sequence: TGTGCCACCAGCAGAGGGCGGGAGCCCTATAGCAATCAGCCCCAGCATTTT. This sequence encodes CATSRGREPYSNQPQHF.

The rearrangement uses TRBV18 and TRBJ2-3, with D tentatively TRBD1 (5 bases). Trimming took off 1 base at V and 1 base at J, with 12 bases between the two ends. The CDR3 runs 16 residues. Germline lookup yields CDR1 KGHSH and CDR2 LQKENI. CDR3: CASSPLKGMGTDTQYF. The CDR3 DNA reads TGTGCCAGCTCACCACTCAAGGGGATGGGCACAGATACGCAGTATTTT.

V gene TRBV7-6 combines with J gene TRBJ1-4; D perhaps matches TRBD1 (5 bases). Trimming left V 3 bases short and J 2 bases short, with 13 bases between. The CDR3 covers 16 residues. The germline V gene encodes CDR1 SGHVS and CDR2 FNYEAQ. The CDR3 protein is CASSLGQVGTNEKLFF. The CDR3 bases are TGTGCCAGCAGCTTGGGGCAGGTCGGGACTAATGAAAAACTGTTTTTT. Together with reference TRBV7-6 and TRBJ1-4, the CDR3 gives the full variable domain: GAGVSQSPRYKVTKRGQDVALRCDPISGHVSLYWYRQALGQGPEFLTYFNYEAQQDKSGLPNDRFSAERPEGSISTLTIQRTEQRDSAMYRCASSLGQVGTNEKLFFGSGTQLSVL.

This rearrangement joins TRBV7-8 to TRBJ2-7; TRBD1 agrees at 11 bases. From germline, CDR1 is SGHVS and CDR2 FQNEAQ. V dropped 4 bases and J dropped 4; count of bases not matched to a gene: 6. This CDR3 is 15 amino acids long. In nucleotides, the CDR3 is TGTGCCAGCAGCTCCCGGGACAGGGGGATTTACGAGCAGTACTTC. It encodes CASSSRDRGIYEQYF.

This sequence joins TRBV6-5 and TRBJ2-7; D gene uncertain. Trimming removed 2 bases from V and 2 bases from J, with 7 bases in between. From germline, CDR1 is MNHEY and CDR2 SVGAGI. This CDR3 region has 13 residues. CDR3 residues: CASSYPSTYEQYF. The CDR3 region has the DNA TGTGCCAGCAGTTACCCCAGTACCTACGAGCAGTACTTC.

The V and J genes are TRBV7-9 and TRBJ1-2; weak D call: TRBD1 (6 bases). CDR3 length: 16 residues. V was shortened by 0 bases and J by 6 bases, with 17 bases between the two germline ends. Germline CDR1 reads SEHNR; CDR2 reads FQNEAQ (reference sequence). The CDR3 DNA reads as TGTGCCAGCAGCTTAGCGCGGTACATAAGGGGGAATGGCTACACCTTC. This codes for CASSLARYIRGNGYTF.

The CDR3 loop reads CAITENSGGEETQYF. In nucleotides, the CDR3 is TGTGCCATCACCGAAAATAGCGGGGGGGAAGAGACCCAGTACTTC. The chain is built from TRBV10-3 and TRBJ2-5, with 11 bases aligning to TRBD2. Germline V gene data show CDR1 as ENHRY and CDR2 as SYGVKD. The CDR3 consists of 15 residues. The V and J ends lost 7 bases and 3 bases, in that order; junction bases with no gene match: 7.

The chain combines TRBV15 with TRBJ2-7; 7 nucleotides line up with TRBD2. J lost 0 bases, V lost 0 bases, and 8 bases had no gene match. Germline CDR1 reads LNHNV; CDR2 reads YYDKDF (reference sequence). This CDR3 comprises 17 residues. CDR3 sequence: CATSRDSSGGGSYEQYF. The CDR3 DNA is TGTGCCACCAGCAGAGATTCCTCTGGGGGGGGCTCCTACGAGCAGTACTTC.

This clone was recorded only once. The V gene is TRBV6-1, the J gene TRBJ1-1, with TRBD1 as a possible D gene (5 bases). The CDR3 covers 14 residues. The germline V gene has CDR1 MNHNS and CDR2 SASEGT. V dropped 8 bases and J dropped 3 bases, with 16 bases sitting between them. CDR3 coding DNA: TGTGCCAGCCAACCAGACAGTGTCCACACTGAAGCTTTCTTT. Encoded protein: CASQPDSVHTEAFF.

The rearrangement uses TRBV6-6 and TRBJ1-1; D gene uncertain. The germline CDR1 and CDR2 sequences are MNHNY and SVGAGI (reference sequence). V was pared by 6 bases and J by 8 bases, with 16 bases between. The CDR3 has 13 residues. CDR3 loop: CASSTREGKEAFF. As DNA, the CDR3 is TGTGCCAGCAGCACCCGGGAGGGCAAAGAAGCTTTCTTT.

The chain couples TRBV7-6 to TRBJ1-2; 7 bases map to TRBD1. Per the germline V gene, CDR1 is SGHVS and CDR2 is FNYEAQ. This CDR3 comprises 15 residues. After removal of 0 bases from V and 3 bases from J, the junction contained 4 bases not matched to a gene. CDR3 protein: CASSLARQGHYGYTF. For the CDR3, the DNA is TGTGCCAGCAGCTTAGCCCGACAGGGCCACTATGGCTACACCTTC.

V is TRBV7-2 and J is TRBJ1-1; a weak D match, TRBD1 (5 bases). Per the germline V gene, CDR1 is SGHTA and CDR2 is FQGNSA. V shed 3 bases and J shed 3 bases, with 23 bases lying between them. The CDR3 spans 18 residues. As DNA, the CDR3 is TGTGCCAGCAGCTTCCCCCTACCGGGACTTTTCTACTACACTGAAGCTTTCTTT. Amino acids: CASSFPLPGLFYYTEAFF.

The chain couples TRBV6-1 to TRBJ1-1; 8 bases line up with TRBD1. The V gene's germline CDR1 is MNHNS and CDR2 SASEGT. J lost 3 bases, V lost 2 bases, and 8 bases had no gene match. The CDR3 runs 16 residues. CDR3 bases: TGTGCCAGCAGTGAAATGCGGCAGGGGGCGCACACTGAAGCTTTCTTT. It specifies CASSEMRQGAHTEAFF.

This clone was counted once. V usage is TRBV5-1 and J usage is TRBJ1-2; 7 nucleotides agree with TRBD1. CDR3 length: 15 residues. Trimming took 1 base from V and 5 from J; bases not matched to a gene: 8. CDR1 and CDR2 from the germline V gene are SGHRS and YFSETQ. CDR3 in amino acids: CASSLCRDSLYGYTF. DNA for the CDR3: TGCGCCAGCAGCTTGTGCCGGGACAGCTTATATGGCTACACCTTC. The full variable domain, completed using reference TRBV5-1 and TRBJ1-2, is KAGVTQTPRYLIKTRGQQVTLSCSPISGHRSVSWYQQTPGQGLQFLFEYFSETQRNKGNFPGRFSGRQFSNSRSEMNVSTLELGDSALYLCASSLCRDSLYGYTFGSGTRLTVV.

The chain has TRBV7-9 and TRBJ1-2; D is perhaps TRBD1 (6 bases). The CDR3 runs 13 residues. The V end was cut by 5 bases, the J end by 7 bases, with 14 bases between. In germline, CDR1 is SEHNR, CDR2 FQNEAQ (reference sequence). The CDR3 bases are TGTGCCAGCAGCCAATCGTACAGGGCTGGCTACACCTTC. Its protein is CASSQSYRAGYTF.

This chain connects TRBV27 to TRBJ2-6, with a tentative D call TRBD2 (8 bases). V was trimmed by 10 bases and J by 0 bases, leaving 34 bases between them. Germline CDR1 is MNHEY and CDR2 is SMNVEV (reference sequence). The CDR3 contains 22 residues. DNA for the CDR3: TGTGCCACCGGGGGGGGGTTGTCAAATCAAGGACAGGAAAGCTCTGGGGCCAACGTCCTGACTTTC. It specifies CATGGGLSNQGQESSGANVLTF.